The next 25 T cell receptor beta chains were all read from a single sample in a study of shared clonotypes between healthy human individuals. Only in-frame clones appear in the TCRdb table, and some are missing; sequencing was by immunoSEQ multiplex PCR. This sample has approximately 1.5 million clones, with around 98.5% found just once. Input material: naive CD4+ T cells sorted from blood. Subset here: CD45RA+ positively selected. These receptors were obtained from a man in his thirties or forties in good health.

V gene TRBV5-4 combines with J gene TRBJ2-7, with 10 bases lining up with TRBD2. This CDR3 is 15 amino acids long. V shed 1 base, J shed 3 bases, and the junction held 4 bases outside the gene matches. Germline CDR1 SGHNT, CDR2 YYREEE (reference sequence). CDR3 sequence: CASSLFASGSYEQYF. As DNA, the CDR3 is TGTGCCAGCAGCTTGTTTGCTAGCGGGAGCTACGAGCAGTACTTC.

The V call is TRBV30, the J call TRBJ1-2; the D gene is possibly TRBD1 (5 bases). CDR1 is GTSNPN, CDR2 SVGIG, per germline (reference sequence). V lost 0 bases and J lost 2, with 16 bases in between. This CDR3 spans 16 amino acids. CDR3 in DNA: TGTGCCTGGAGTGTCGGTCCGGGACGGCCAAACTATGGCTACACCTTC. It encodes CAWSVGPGRPNYGYTF.

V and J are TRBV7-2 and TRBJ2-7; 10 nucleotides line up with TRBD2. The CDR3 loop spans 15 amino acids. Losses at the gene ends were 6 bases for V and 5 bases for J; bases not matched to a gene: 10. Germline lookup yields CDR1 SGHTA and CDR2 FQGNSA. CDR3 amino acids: CASSRQAGGYNEQYF. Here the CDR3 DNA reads TGTGCCAGCAGTCGACAAGCGGGAGGGTACAACGAGCAGTACTTC.

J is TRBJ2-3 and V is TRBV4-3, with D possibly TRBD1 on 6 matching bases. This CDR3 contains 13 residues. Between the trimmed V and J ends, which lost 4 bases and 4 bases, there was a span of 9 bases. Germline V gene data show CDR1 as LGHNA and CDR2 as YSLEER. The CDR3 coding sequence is TGCGCCAGCAGCCCCCGACAGGCAGATACGCAGTATTTT. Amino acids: CASSPRQADTQYF.

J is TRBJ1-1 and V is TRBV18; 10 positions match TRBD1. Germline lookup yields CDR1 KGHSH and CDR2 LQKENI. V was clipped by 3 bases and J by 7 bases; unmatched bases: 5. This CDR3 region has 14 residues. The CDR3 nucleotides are TGTGCCAGCTCACCTCTGGGACAGGGGAGTGAAGCTTTCTTT. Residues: CASSPLGQGSEAFF.

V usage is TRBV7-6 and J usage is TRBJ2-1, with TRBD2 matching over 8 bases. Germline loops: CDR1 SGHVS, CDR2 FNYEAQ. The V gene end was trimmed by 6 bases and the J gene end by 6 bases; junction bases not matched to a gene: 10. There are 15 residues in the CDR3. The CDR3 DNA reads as TGTGCCAGCAGTCCACGTTTCAGCGGGAGCAATGAGCAGTTCTTC. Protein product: CASSPRFSGSNEQFF.

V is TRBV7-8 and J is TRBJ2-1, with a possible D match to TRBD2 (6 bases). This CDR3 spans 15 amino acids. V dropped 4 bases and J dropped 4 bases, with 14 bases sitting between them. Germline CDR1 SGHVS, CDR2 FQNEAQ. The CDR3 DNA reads TGTGCCAGCAGCTCCAATAGCGGAACGTACAATGAGCAGTTCTTC. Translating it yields CASSSNSGTYNEQFF.

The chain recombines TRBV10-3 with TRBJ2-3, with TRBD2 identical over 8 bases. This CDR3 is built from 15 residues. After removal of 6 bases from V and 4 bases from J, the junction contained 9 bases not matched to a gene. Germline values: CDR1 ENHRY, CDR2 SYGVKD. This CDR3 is CAIRATSGGADTQYF. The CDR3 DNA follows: TGTGCCATCAGAGCTACTAGCGGAGGGGCAGATACGCAGTATTTT.

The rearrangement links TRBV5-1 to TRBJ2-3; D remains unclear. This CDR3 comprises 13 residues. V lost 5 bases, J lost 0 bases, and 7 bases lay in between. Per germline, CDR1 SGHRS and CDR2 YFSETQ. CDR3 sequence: CASRLSSTDTQYF. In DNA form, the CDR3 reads TGCGCCAGCAGGTTGTCTAGCACAGATACGCAGTATTTT.

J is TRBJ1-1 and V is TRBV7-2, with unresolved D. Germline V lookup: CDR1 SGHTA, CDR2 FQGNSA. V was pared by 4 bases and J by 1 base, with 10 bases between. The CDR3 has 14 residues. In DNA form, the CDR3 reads TGTGCCAGCAGCTCGGCCAGCCCGAACACTGAAGCTTTCTTT. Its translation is CASSSASPNTEAFF.

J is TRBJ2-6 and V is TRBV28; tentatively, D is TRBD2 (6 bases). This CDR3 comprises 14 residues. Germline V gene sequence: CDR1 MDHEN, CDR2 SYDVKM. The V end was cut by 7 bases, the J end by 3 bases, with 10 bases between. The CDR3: CASTSGVGANVLTF. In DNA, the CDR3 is TGTGCCAGCACTTCGGGGGTTGGGGCCAACGTCCTGACTTTC.

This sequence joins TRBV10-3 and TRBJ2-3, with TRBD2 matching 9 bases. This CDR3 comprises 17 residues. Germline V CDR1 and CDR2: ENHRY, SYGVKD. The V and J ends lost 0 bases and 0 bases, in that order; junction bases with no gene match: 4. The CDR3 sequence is CAISESGREGSTDTQYF. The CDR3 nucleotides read TGTGCCATCAGTGAGTCAGGGCGGGAGGGTAGCACAGATACGCAGTATTTT.

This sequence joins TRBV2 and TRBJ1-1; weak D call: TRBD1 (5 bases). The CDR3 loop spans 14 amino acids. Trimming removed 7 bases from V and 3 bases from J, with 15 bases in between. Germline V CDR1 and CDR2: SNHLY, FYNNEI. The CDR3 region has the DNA TGTGCCAGCACTCGAGGGGCGGTGGACACTGAAGCTTTCTTT. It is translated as CASTRGAVDTEAFF.

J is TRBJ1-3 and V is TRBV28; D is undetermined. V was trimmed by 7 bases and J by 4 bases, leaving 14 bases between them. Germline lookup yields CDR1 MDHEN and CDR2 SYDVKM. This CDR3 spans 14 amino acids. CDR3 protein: CASTPPGPGNTIYF. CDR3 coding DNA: TGTGCCAGCACCCCCCCGGGCCCGGGAAACACCATATATTTT.

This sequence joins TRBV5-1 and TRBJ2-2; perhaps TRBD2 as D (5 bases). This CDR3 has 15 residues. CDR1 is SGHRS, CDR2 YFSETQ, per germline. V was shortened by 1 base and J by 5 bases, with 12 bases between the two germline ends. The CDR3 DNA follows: TGCGCCAGCAGCTTGCGACCCCCGGGGACCGGGGAGCTGTTTTTT. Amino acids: CASSLRPPGTGELFF.

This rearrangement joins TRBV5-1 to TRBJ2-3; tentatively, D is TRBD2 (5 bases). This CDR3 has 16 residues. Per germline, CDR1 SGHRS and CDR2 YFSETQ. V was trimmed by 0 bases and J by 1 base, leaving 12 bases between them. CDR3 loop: CASSLDSGLGTDTQYF. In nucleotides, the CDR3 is TGCGCCAGCAGCTTGGACTCGGGATTGGGCACAGATACGCAGTATTTT.

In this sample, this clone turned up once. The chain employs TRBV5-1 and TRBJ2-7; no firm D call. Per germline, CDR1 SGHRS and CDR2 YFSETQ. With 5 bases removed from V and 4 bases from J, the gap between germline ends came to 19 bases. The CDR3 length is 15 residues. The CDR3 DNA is TGCGCCAGCAGTAAGACGAGCTCCACCCAATACGAGCAGTACTTC. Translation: CASSKTSSTQYEQYF.

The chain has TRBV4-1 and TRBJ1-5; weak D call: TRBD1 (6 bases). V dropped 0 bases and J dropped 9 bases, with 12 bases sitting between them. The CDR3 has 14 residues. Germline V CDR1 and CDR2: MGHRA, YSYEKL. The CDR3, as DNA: TGCGCCAGCAGCCAAGATGGGGGCTACCGGCCCCAGCATTTT. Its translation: CASSQDGGYRPQHF.

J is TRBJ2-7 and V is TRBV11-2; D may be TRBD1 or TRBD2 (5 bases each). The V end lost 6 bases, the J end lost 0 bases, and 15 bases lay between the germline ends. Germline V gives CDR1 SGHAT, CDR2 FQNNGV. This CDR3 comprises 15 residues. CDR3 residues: CASRSPGRHSYEQYF. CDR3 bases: TGTGCCAGCAGGTCTCCGGGACGTCACTCCTACGAGCAGTACTTC.

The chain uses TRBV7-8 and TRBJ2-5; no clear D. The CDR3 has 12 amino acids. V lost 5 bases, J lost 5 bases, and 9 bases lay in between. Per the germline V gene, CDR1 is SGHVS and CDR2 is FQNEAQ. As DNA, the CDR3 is TGTGCCAGCAGCCCAAGGCAGGAGACCCAGTACTTC. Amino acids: CASSPRQETQYF. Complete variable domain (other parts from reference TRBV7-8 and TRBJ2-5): GAGVSQSPRYKVAKRGQDVALRCDPISGHVSLFWYQQALGQGPEFLTYFQNEAQLDKSGLPSDRFFAERPEGSVSTLKIQRTQQEDSAVYLCASSPRQETQYFGPGTRLLVL.

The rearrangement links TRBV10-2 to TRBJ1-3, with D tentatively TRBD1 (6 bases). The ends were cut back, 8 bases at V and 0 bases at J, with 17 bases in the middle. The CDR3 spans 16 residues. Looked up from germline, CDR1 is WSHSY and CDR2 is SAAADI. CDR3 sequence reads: CASGRDTQDSGNTIYF. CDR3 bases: TGCGCCAGCGGCCGGGACACACAAGACTCTGGAAACACCATATATTTT.

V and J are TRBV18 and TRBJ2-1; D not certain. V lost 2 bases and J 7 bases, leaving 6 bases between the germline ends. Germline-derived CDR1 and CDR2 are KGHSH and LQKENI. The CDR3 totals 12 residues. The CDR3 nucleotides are TGTGCCAGCTCACCAACCCAGAATGAGCAGTTCTTC. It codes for CASSPTQNEQFF.

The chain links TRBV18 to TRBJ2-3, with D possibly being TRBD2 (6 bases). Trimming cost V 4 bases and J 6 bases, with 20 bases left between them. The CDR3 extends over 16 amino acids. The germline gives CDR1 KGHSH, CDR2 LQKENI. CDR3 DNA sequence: TGTGCCAGCTCACGCGTCCGGACGGAGGGTGGGGATACGCAGTATTTT. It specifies CASSRVRTEGGDTQYF.

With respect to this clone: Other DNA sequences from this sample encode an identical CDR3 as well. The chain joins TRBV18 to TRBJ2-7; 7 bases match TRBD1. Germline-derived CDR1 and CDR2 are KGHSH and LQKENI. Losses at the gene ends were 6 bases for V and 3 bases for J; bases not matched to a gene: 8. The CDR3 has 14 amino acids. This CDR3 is CASSPGQTSYEQYF. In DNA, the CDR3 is TGTGCCAGCTCTCCGGGACAGACAAGCTACGAGCAGTACTTC.

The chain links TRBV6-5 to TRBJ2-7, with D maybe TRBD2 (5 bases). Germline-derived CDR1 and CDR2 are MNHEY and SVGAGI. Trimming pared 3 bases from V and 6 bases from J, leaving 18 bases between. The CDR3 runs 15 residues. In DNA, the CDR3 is TGTGCCAGCAGTTATCGGGGAGATGGGTCGACCGAGCAGTACTTC. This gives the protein CASSYRGDGSTEQYF.